One sample yielded the 6 T cell receptor beta chains listed below, sequenced in a study of T cell responses to AZD1222 COVID-19 vaccine. Sequencing was performed with immunoSEQ multiplex PCR; in TCRdb, only in-frame clones are kept and a portion is missing. The data contain around 140,000 clones, more than 75% of them seen just once; the ten biggest clones take up more than 1%. The sample here was peripheral blood, taken 28 days after the second AZD1222 dose. Every receptor here comes from an adult who received the AZD1222 COVID-19 vaccine.

The rearrangement joins TRBV6-5 to TRBJ1-1; 7 bases are a match to TRBD1. CDR3 size: 16 residues. Germline CDR1 reads MNHEY; CDR2 reads SVGAGI. Trimming took 2 bases from V and 1 from J; bases not matched to a gene: 7. This CDR3 reads CASSYTPTGWNTEAFF. The CDR3 region has the DNA TGTGCCAGCAGTTACACTCCGACAGGGTGGAACACTGAAGCTTTCTTT.

The sample holds one count of this clone. The rearrangement joins TRBV9 to TRBJ2-5; no reliable D call. The CDR3 is 13 residues long. V shed 0 bases and J shed 5 bases, with 8 bases lying between them. CDR1 SGDLS and CDR2 YYNGEE come from the germline V gene. The CDR3 loop reads CASSVDQWETQYF. The CDR3 DNA reads TGTGCCAGCAGCGTAGATCAGTGGGAGACCCAGTACTTC.

V and J are TRBV19 and TRBJ2-2; no clear D. Trimming stripped 3 bases from V and 4 bases from J, with 9 bases between. The CDR3 is 14 residues long. Germline V gene sequence: CDR1 LNHDA, CDR2 SQIVND (reference sequence). CDR3 amino acids: CASSIPEGTGELFF. The CDR3 DNA sequence: TGTGCCAGTAGTATCCCAGAAGGCACCGGGGAGCTGTTTTTT.

CDR3 DNA: TGTGCCAGCAGCCCCCTCCGATTTGGCGGCTACACCTTC. Translation: CASSPLRFGGYTF. The rearrangement uses TRBV12-3 or TRBV12-4 and TRBJ1-2; the D is unclear. V was clipped by 6 bases and J by 8 bases, with 16 bases between them. This CDR3 region has 13 residues.

In regard to this clone: The identical CDR3 is also encoded by other nucleotide sequences in the sample. V is TRBV3-1 (or the pseudogene TRBV3-2) and J is TRBJ1-5; D is undetermined. The V gene lost 1 base and the J gene lost 4 bases, with 8 bases spanning the gap. Germline V gene data show CDR1 as LGHDT and CDR2 as YNNKEL (reference sequence). This CDR3 comprises 14 residues. The CDR3: CASSQGFGNQPQHF. CDR3 DNA: TGTGCCAGCAGCCAAGGGTTCGGGAATCAGCCCCAGCATTTT.

V and J are TRBV5-1 and TRBJ1-4; D not resolved. The V end was cut by 2 bases, the J end by 6 bases, with 11 bases between. Looked up from germline, CDR1 is SGHRS and CDR2 is YFSETQ. This CDR3 region has 14 residues. The CDR3 bases are TGCGCCAGCAGCTTCGAATGGAGCCATGAAAAACTGTTTTTT. Amino acids: CASSFEWSHEKLFF.